These 29 T cell receptor beta chains share one sample of origin, sequenced in a study of T cell clonality in common variable immunodeficiency. Assay used: immunoSEQ multiplex PCR; TCRdb lists only in-frame clones, some missing. This sample comprises about 41,000 clones, none seen once only. Material: peripheral blood mononuclear cells. These receptors were collected from a person between 18 and 75 years old in good health.

This clone was counted ten times or more. The read falls 3 residues short of the CDR3 end, and the missing part is taken from the germline J gene. The chain joins TRBV5-1 to TRBJ2-7; 14 bases match TRBD2. With 0 bases clipped from V and 1 base from J, the junction kept 3 bases outside the gene matches. The CDR3 runs 17 residues. From germline, CDR1 is SGHRS and CDR2 YFSETQ. CDR3 sequence reads: CASSLVGLAGGSYEQYF. The CDR3 bases that were read are TGCGCCAGCAGCTTGGTAGGACTAGCGGGAGGATCCTACGAG.

This clone was detected ten times or more. The observed sequence ends 3 residues before the CDR3 terminus, with the missing tail filled in from the germline J gene. The genes are TRBV7-9 and TRBJ2-1, with 11 positions matching TRBD2. V gave up 6 bases and J gave up 6 bases; unmatched junction bases: 4. The CDR3 totals 14 residues. Germline values: CDR1 SEHNR, CDR2 FQNEAQ (reference sequence). The CDR3 loop reads CASRTSGKSNEQFF. The part of the CDR3 DNA that was read is TGTGCCAGCAGGACTAGCGGGAAATCCAATGAG.

At least ten counts were recorded for this clone. The CDR3 end falls 3 residues outside the read, so it is completed with the germline J gene. The chain is built from TRBV3-1 (or the pseudogene TRBV3-2) and TRBJ2-2, with 10 bases aligning to TRBD2. CDR1 LGHDT and CDR2 YNNKEL come from the germline V gene (reference sequence). With V trimmed by 2 bases and J by 2 bases, 5 bases remained unmatched. The CDR3 is 17 residues long. The covered CDR3 bases are TGTGCCAGCAGCCAACCAGCGGGAGGGCCCAACACCGGGGAG. Translation gives CASSQPAGGPNTGE. The entire CDR3 sequence reads CASSQPAGGPNTGELFF.

About this clone: The CDR3 end is not reached by the read, which stops 3 residues before it; the germline J gene fills it in. The chain links TRBV6-4 to TRBJ2-2, with 7 bases fitting TRBD2. V lost 4 bases and J lost 1; bases outside the gene matches: 3. The germline gives CDR1 MRHNA, CDR2 SNTAGT. CDR3 length: 15 amino acids. CDR3 in amino acids: CASSAASGNTGELFF. The sequenced part of the CDR3 DNA is TGTGCCAGCAGTGCGGCTAGCGGGAACACCGGGGAG.

This clone was observed at least ten times. The missing CDR3 end, 3 residues past where the read stops, is filled in from the germline J gene. The rearrangement links TRBV5-1 to TRBJ2-7; D remains unclear. Germline V lookup: CDR1 SGHRS, CDR2 YFSETQ. The V end lost 0 bases, the J end lost 3 bases, and 10 bases lay between the germline ends. This CDR3 has 14 residues. Incomplete CDR3 DNA: TGCGCCAGCAGCTTGGAGGGTTTTAACTACGAG. Amino acid sequence: CASSLEGFNYE. The whole CDR3 protein is CASSLEGFNYEQYF.

This clone came up many times. The read halts 3 residues ahead of the CDR3 end, with the missing end drawn from the germline J gene. The V call is TRBV29-1, the J call TRBJ2-3; D is possibly TRBD1 (6 bases). The CDR3 extends over 13 amino acids. The germline V gene has CDR1 SQVTM and CDR2 ANQGSEA. The germline V and J ends were trimmed by 2 bases and 5 bases, with 11 bases remaining between them. CDR3 region: CSVEQGSGDTQYF. The covered CDR3 bases are TGCAGCGTTGAACAGGGGTCGGGAGATACG.

This clone was observed many times. Read data end 3 residues before the CDR3 end; the end is taken from the germline J gene. The rearrangement joins TRBV28 to TRBJ2-7; TRBD1 might be the D (5 bases). The CDR3 is made up of 13 amino acids. Germline V gene lookup returns CDR1 MDHEN and CDR2 SYDVKM. V lost 3 bases and J 6 bases, leaving 12 bases between the germline ends. CDR3 protein: CASSLGPNGEQYF. The DNA read from the CDR3 is TGTGCCAGCAGTTTGGGGCCTAACGGCGAG.

Many counts were recorded for this clone. The part of the CDR3 DNA that was read is TGCGCCAGCACCCTGGGACTAGCGGGATCAGAGCGGGCAGATACG. Its translation: CASTLGLAGSERADT. The whole CDR3 protein is CASTLGLAGSERADTQYF. The rearrangement uses TRBV5-1 and TRBJ2-3, with TRBD2 matching 13 bases. The sequence runs out 3 residues before the end of the CDR3; the remainder is reconstructed from the germline J gene. The germline V gene encodes CDR1 SGHRS and CDR2 YFSETQ. The ends lost 6 bases at V and 4 bases at J; junction bases unmatched: 14. The CDR3 is 18 amino acids.

This clone was observed many times. The read terminates 3 residues before the CDR3 end, so the remaining end is supplied by the germline J gene. This rearrangement joins TRBV19 to TRBJ2-7, with 9 positions matching TRBD1. With V trimmed by 8 bases and J by 3 bases, 11 bases remained unmatched. Germline CDR1 LNHDA, CDR2 SQIVND (reference sequence). This CDR3 is built from 15 residues. CDR3 loop: CASDPGQGFFYEQYF. The CDR3 DNA, read in part, is TGTGCCAGTGACCCGGGACAGGGTTTTTTCTACGAG.

Regarding this clone: The read ends 3 residues shy of where the CDR3 ends; the end is completed using the germline J gene. This chain connects TRBV7-2 to TRBJ1-1; D gene uncertain. Germline CDR1 is SGHTA and CDR2 is FQGNSA. The CDR3 sequence is 14 residues long. CDR3 residues: CASSPALVGKGAFF. The DNA read from the CDR3 is TGTGCCAGCAGCCCCGCCTTGGTGGGCAAGGGA.

This clone was counted ten times or more. The read terminates 3 residues ahead of where the CDR3 ends, so the germline J gene completes it. The chain links TRBV20-1 to TRBJ2-3; TRBD2 agrees at 8 bases. In germline, CDR1 is DFQATT, CDR2 SNEGSKA (reference sequence). With V trimmed by 6 bases and J by 1 base, 9 bases remained unmatched. The length of the CDR3 is 15 residues. The CDR3 sequence: CSAPGALAGTDTQYF. Partial CDR3 DNA: TGCAGTGCCCCGGGGGCACTAGCGGGCACAGATACG.

This clone showed up just a few times. The read gets to within 3 residues of the CDR3 end, and the germline J gene fills in the rest. The chain joins TRBV5-6 to TRBJ2-3; the match to TRBD2 covers 10 bases. With V trimmed by 4 bases and J by 1 base, 0 bases remained unmatched. Germline V gives CDR1 SGHDT, CDR2 YYEEEE. The length of the CDR3 is 14 residues. CDR3 in amino acids: CASSGTSGTDTQYF. CDR3 bases read: TGTGCCAGCAGCGGGACTAGCGGCACAGATACG.

Turning to this clone: The read ends 3 residues early relative to the CDR3; the germline J gene fills the gap. The rearrangement uses TRBV11-1 and TRBJ2-3; 10 nucleotides agree with TRBD1. The CDR3 is 15 amino acids. The ends lost 4 bases at V and 2 bases at J; junction bases unmatched: 3. From germline, CDR1 is SGHAT and CDR2 FQDESV (reference sequence). CDR3 DNA, as far as it was read: TGTGCCAGCAGCTCAGGACAGGGGGTCACAGATACG. Translation gives CASSSGQGVTDT. From start to end, the CDR3 is CASSSGQGVTDTQYF. Variable domain in full (rest from reference TRBV11-1 and TRBJ2-3): EAEVAQSPRYKITEKSQAVAFWCDPISGHATLYWYRQILGQGPELLVQFQDESVVDDSQLPKDRFSAERLKGVDSTLKIQPAELGDSAMYLCASSSGQGVTDTQYFGPGTRLTVL.

This clone was found many times. The read stops 3 residues short of the end of the CDR3; the missing end is completed from the germline J gene. V is TRBV20-1 and J is TRBJ2-1; 7 nucleotides match TRBD2. V shed 5 bases and J 4 bases; nucleotides not matched to a gene: 5. The length of the CDR3 is 13 residues. The V gene's germline CDR1 is DFQATT and CDR2 SNEGSKA (reference sequence). The CDR3 loop is CSAPSGYYNEQFF. The sequenced CDR3 bases are TGCAGTGCTCCTAGCGGCTATTACAATGAG.

In its sample, this clone was seen many times. The read terminates 3 residues ahead of where the CDR3 ends, so the germline J gene completes it. This chain uses TRBV20-1 with TRBJ1-1; 8 bases match TRBD1. The length of the CDR3 is 13 residues. With 1 base clipped from V and 5 bases from J, the junction kept 3 bases outside the gene matches. Germline V gene data show CDR1 as DFQATT and CDR2 as SNEGSKA (reference sequence). Partial CDR3 DNA: TGCAGTGCTAGAGGGCAGGGGGCAACTGAA. Its protein is CSARGQGATE. The whole CDR3 sequence is CSARGQGATEAFF.

This clone showed up many times. With the read ending 3 residues before the CDR3 end, the germline J gene is used to fill in that end. The chain links TRBV2 to TRBJ2-7; 10 bases line up with TRBD2. The V gene end was trimmed by 4 bases and the J gene end by 6 bases; junction bases not matched to a gene: 3. The CDR3 is made up of 13 amino acids. In germline, CDR1 is SNHLY, CDR2 FYNNEI. The chain's CDR3 is CASSASGSLEQYF. The sequenced CDR3 bases are TGTGCCAGCAGTGCTAGCGGGAGCCTCGAG.

This clone was counted at least ten times. The read gets to within 3 residues of the CDR3 end, and the germline J gene fills in the rest. The V call is TRBV7-3, the J call TRBJ2-7; the D gene is possibly TRBD1 (6 bases). Germline V gene sequence: CDR1 SGHTA, CDR2 FQGTGA. The V end was cut by 5 bases, the J end by 0 bases, with 11 bases between. This CDR3 spans 14 amino acids. The CDR3 DNA, read in part, is TGTGCCAGCAGCGCCGACAGGTACTCCTACGAG. It is translated as CASSADRYSYE. The full CDR3 sequence reads CASSADRYSYEQYF.

This clone was counted many times. The read halts 3 residues ahead of the CDR3 end, with the missing end drawn from the germline J gene. V and J are TRBV5-1 and TRBJ2-2; 13 bases line up with TRBD2. The V and J ends lost 4 bases and 0 bases, in that order; junction bases with no gene match: 6. CDR3 size: 18 residues. Germline V lookup: CDR1 SGHRS, CDR2 YFSETQ. CDR3 sequence: CASSRTSGGLSNTGELFF. The sequenced part of the CDR3 DNA is TGCGCCAGCAGCCGGACTAGCGGGGGCCTATCGAACACCGGGGAG.

This clone was observed many times. CDR3 sequence reads: CASSLPPNTYEQYF. The CDR3 bases that were read are TGTGCCAGCAGTTTACCCCCCAACACCTACGAG. The rearrangement joins TRBV12-3 or TRBV12-4 to TRBJ2-7, with D hard to call. The read ends 3 residues early relative to the CDR3; the germline J gene fills the gap. The CDR3 is 14 amino acids. Deletions cut 2 bases from V and 2 bases from J, with 10 bases between.

As for this clone: The junction departs from the called germline gene at one end, perhaps through a read error. The read is 3 residues too short to cover the CDR3 end, so that end is filled in from the germline J gene. The rearrangement joins TRBV6-1 to TRBJ1-2; 9 bases agree with TRBD1. The germline CDR1 and CDR2 sequences are MNHNS and SASEGT. The CDR3 contains 15 residues. The CDR3 region is CASSEETGGDYGYTF. Incomplete CDR3 DNA: TGTGCCAGCAGCGAAGAGACAGGGGGAGACTATGGC.

This clone was recorded many times. Read sequence stops 3 residues before the CDR3 end, and the germline J gene provides the missing end. The rearrangement joins TRBV4-1 to TRBJ1-5, with D tentatively TRBD1 (5 bases). The CDR3 runs 16 residues. Germline V gene lookup returns CDR1 MGHRA and CDR2 YSYEKL. Trimming took off 0 bases at V and 2 bases at J, with 11 bases between the two ends. The CDR3 bases that were read are TGCGCCAGCAGCCAAGAGGAGGGGATTGGCAATCAGCCC. Translation gives CASSQEEGIGNQP. The whole CDR3 sequence reads CASSQEEGIGNQPQHF.

This clone was seen repeatedly, ten times or more. The chain's CDR3 is CATNRDRATEAFF. The CDR3 bases that were read are TGTGCCACTAACCGGGACAGGGCCACTGAA. This rearrangement joins TRBV10-3 to TRBJ1-1, with 9 bases that match TRBD1. The read terminates 3 residues ahead of where the CDR3 ends, so the germline J gene completes it. V lost 10 bases to trimming and J lost 4 bases; unmatched junction nucleotides: 7. This CDR3 is built from 13 residues. CDR1 and CDR2 (germline): ENHRY, SYGVKD.

This clone was seen many times. The sequence runs out 3 residues before the end of the CDR3; the remainder is reconstructed from the germline J gene. The rearrangement links TRBV20-1 to TRBJ2-7; 9 nucleotides align to TRBD2. CDR3 length: 14 amino acids. Germline V gene data show CDR1 as DFQATT and CDR2 as SNEGSKA (reference sequence). The V segment lost 3 bases and the J segment 3 bases; nucleotides outside the gene matches: 6. CDR3 in amino acids: CSASFPAGGYEQYF. The CDR3 bases that were read are TGCAGTGCTAGCTTCCCAGCGGGAGGCTACGAG.

This clone was observed at least ten times. The CDR3 end falls 3 residues outside the read, so it is completed with the germline J gene. V usage is TRBV5-1 and J usage is TRBJ2-1; D call uncertain. CDR1 and CDR2 (germline): SGHRS, YFSETQ. V was pared by 0 bases and J by 9 bases, with 7 bases between. This CDR3 spans 12 amino acids. CDR3 DNA, as far as it was read: TGCGCCAGCAGCTTGGTACAAATTGAG. Its translation: CASSLVQIE. The CDR3 in its entirety is CASSLVQIEQFF.

This clone was counted many times. The read ends 3 residues early relative to the CDR3; the germline J gene fills the gap. The genes are TRBV5-1 and TRBJ2-7, with 9 bases that match TRBD2. Germline assignment: CDR1 SGHRS and CDR2 YFSETQ. CDR3 length equals 13 residues. Germline trimming cut 3 bases from V and 5 bases from J; bases unmatched to any gene: 3. The sequenced CDR3 bases are TGCGCCAGCAGCTGGCGCGGGAGGGACGAG. It yields the protein CASSWRGRDE. The CDR3 in its entirety is CASSWRGRDEQYF.

This clone was counted ten times or more. The DNA ends 3 residues before the CDR3 does, and the rest of the CDR3 is filled in from the germline J gene. The chain uses TRBV20-1 and TRBJ1-2, with 8 nucleotides matching TRBD1. The V segment lost 8 bases and the J segment 4 bases; nucleotides outside the gene matches: 12. There are 14 residues in the CDR3. Germline assignment: CDR1 DFQATT and CDR2 SNEGSKA (reference sequence). This chain's CDR3 is CSSSGGQDAYGYTF. CDR3 DNA (partial): TGCAGTTCCTCAGGGGGACAGGATGCCTATGGC.

This clone showed up many times. The missing CDR3 end, 3 residues past where the read stops, is filled in from the germline J gene. The gene calls are TRBV19 and TRBJ1-4, with D possibly matching TRBD1 (6 bases). The CDR3 has 16 amino acids. V lost 3 bases and J 0 bases, leaving 11 bases between the germline ends. CDR1 is LNHDA and CDR2 is SQIVND in the germline V gene (reference sequence). CDR3 sequence reads: CASSMWGPATNEKLFF. CDR3 DNA, as far as it was read: TGTGCCAGTAGTATGTGGGGGCCTGCAACTAATGAAAAA. The entire variable domain, with the rest obtained from reference TRBV19 and TRBJ1-4, is as follows: DGGITQSPKYLFRKEGQNVTLSCEQNLNHDAMYWYRQDPGQGLRLIYYSQIVNDFQKGDIAEGYSVSREKKESFPLTVTSAQKNPTAFYLCASSMWGPATNEKLFFGSGTQLSVL.

There are many counts of this clone. The CDR3 extends 3 residues past the end of the read, so its final part is completed from the germline J gene. V and J are TRBV29-1 and TRBJ1-1; D may be TRBD1 (6 bases). V lost 6 bases, J lost 0 bases, and 29 bases lay in between. Germline-derived CDR1 and CDR2 are SQVTM and ANQGSEA. This CDR3 comprises 19 residues. CDR3 DNA, as far as it was read: TGCAGCGTAAACAGGGCGGAGTATGATGCGTTTATCCTGAACACTGAA. It is translated as CSVNRAEYDAFILNTE. The whole CDR3 sequence is CSVNRAEYDAFILNTEAFF.

This clone was observed at least ten times. The read halts 3 residues ahead of the CDR3 end, with the missing end drawn from the germline J gene. The chain carries TRBV12-3 or TRBV12-4 and TRBJ2-1; 9 bases align to TRBD2. The CDR3 consists of 15 residues. V was pared by 6 bases and J by 7 bases, with 10 bases of the junction left unmatched. The CDR3 is CASRVAGVEGNEQFF. CDR3 DNA, as far as it was read: TGTGCCAGCAGGGTAGCGGGAGTCGAAGGGAATGAG.